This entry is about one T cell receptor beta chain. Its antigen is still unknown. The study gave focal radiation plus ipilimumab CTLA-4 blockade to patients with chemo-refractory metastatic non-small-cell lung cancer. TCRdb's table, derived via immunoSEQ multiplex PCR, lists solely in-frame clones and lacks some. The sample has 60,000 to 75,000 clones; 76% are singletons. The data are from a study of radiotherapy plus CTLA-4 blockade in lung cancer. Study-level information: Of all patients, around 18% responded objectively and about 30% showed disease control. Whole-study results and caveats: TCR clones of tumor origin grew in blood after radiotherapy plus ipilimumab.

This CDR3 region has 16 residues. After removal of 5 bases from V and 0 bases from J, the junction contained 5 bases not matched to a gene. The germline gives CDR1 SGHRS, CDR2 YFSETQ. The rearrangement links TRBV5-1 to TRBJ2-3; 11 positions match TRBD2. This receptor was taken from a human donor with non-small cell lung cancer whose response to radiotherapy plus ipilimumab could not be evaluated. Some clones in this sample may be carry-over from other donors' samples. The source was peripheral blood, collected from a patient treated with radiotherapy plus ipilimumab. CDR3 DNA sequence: TGCGCCAGCAGGACCGGGACTAGCGGTAGCACAGATACGCAGTATTTT. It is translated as CASRTGTSGSTDTQYF.